This T cell receptor (beta chain) was identified in a study of blood T cell repertoires in COVID-19. Study-level information: There were acute and convalescent COVID-19 samples, and they came from the United States, Italy and Spain. PBMCs, B-cell-depleted T cells, or T cells provided the cDNA or gDNA that made up the material.

The CDR3 totals 12 residues. V was trimmed by 5 bases and J by 5 bases, leaving 9 bases between them. Germline CDR1 reads SNHLY; CDR2 reads FYNNEI. TCRdb's copy holds only in-frame clones and misses some; the assay was immunoSEQ multiplex PCR. Of around 100,000 clones detected, about 80% appear once; the ten largest clones hold approximately 29%. The rearrangement uses TRBV2 and TRBJ2-5, with D hard to call. Source material: peripheral blood. The TCR comes from a man aged 65 to 79 with active or convalescent COVID-19. The CDR3 DNA reads TGTGCCAGCAGTTGGCTTTCTGAGACCCAGTACTTC. It yields the protein CASSWLSETQYF.